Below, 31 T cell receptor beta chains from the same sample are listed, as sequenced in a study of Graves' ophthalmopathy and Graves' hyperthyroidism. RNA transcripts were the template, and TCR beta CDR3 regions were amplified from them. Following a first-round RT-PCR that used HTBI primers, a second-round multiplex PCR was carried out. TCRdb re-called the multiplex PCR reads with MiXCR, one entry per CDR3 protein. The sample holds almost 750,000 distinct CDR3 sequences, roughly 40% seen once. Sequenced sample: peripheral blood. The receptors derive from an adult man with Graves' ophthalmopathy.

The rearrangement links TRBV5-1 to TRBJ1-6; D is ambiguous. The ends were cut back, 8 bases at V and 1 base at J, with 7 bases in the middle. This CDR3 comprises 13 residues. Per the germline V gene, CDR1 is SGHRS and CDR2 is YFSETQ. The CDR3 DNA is TGCGCCAGGGGCGAATCCTATAATTCACCCCTCCACTTT. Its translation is CARGESYNSPLHF.

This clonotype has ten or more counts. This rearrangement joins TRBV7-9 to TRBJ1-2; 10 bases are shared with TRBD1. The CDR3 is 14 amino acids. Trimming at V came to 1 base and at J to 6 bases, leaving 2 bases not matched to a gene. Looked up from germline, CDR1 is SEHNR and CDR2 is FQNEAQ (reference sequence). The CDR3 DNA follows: TGTGCCAGCAGCTTAGGACAGGGGGCGAATGGCTACACCTTC. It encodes CASSLGQGANGYTF.

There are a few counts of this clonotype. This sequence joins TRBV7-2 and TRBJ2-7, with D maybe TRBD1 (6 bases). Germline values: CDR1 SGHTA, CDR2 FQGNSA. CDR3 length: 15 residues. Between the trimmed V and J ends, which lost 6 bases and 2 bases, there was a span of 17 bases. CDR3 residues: CASSEVDQGPYEQYF. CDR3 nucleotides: TGTGCCAGCAGTGAAGTTGATCAGGGGCCCTACGAGCAGTACTTC.

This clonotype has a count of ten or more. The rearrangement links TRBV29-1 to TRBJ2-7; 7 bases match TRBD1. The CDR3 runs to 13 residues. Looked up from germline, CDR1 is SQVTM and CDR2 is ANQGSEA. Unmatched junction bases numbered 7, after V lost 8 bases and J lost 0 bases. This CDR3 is CSSRDSLSYEQYF. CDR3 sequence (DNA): TGCAGCAGTAGGGACAGCCTCTCCTACGAGCAGTACTTC.

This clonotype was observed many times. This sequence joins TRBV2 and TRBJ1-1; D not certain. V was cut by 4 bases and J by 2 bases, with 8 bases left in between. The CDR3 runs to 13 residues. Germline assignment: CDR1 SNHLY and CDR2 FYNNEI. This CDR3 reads CASSVRANTEAFF. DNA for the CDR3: TGTGCCAGCAGTGTGAGGGCAAACACTGAAGCTTTCTTT.

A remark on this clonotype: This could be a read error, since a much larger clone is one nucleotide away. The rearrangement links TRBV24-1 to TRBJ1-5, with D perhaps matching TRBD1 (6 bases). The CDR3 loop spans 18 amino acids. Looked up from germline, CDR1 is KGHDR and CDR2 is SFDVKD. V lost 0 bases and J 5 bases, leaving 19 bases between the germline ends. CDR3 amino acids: CATSDLQRSGQRDQPQHF. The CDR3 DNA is TGTGCCACCAGTGATTTGCAGAGGAGCGGACAGAGAGATCAGCCCCAGCATTTT.

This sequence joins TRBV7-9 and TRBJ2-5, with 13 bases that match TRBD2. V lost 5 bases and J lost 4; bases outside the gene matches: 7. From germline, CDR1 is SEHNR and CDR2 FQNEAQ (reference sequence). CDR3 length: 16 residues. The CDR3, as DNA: TGTGCCAGCAGCCTCCACGGACTAGCGGGAGCAGAGACCCAGTACTTC. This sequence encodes CASSLHGLAGAETQYF.

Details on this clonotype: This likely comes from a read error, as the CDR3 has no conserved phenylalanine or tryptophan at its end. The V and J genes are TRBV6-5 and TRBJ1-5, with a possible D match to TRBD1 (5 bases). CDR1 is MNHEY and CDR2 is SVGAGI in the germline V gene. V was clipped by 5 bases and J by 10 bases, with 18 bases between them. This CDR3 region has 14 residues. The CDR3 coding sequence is TGTGCCAGCAGTCCGGGACTGCCTAATCCACCCCAGCATTTA. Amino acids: CASSPGLPNPPQHL.

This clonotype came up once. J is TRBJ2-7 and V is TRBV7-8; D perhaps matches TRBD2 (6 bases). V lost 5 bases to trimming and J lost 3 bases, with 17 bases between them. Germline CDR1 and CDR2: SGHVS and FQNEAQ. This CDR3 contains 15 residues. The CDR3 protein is CASSPGSGGDYEQYF. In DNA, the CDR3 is TGTGCCAGCAGCCCTGGGAGCGGAGGGGACTACGAGCAGTACTTC.

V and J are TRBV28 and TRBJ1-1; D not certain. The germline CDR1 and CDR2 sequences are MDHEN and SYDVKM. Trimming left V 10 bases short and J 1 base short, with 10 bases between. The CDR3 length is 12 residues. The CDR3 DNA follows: TGTGCCACATGCGTCAGGAACACTGAAGCTTTCTTT. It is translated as CATCVRNTEAFF.

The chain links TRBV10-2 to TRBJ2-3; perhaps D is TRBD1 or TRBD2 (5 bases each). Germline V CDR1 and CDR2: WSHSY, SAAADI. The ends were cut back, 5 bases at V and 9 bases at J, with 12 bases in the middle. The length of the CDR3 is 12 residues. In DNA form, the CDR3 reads TGCGCCAGCAGTCGGGACCGCTCCACGCAGTATTTT. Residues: CASSRDRSTQYF.

Here the CDR3 DNA reads TGTGCCAGCAGCCTCAGGACTTCTGGTGAAAAACTGTTTTTT. As protein: CASSLRTSGEKLFF. This chain connects TRBV7-9 to TRBJ1-4; no firm D call. CDR3 length: 14 amino acids. The germline gives CDR1 SEHNR, CDR2 FQNEAQ (reference sequence). The germline V and J ends were trimmed by 5 bases and 7 bases, with 14 bases remaining between them. Based on the CDR3 plus reference TRBV7-9 and TRBJ1-4, the full variable domain is DTGVSQNPRHKITKRGQNVTFRCDPISEHNRLYWYRQTLGQGPEFLTYFQNEAQLEKSRLLSDRFSAERPKGSFSTLEIQRTEQGDSAMYLCASSLRTSGEKLFFGSGTQLSVL.

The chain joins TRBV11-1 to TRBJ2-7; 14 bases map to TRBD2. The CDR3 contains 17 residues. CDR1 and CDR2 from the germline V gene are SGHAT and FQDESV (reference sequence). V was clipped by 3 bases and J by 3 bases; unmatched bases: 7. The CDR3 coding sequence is TGTGCCAGCAGCTTGTTTTCCGGACTAGCGGGAGGCTACGAGCAGTACTTC. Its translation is CASSLFSGLAGGYEQYF.

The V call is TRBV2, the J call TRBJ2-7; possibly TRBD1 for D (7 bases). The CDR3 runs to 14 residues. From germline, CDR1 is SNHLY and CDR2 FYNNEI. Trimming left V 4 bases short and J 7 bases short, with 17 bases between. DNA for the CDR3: TGTGCCAGCAGTGGCAGGGGGGCCTGGTGGGAGCAGTACTTC. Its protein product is CASSGRGAWWEQYF.

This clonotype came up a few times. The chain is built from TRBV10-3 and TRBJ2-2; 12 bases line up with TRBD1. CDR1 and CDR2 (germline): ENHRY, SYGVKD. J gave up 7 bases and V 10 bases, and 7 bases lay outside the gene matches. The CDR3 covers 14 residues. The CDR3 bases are TGTGCCAGCAGGGACAGGGGGCGAAGCGGGGAGCTGTTTTTT. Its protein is CASRDRGRSGELFF.

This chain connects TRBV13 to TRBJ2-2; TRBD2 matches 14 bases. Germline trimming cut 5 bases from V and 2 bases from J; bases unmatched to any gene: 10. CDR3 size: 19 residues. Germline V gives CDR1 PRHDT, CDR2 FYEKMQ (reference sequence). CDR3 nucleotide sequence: TGTGCCAGCAGCCAGCGGACTAGCGGGGGGTGGCGTAACACCGGGGAGCTGTTTTTT. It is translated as CASSQRTSGGWRNTGELFF.

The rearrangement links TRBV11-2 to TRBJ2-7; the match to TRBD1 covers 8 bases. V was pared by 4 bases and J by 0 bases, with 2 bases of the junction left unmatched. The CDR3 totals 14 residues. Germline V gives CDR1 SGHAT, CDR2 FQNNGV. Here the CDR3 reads CASSWGQVSYEQYF. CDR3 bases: TGTGCCAGCAGCTGGGGACAGGTCTCCTACGAGCAGTACTTC. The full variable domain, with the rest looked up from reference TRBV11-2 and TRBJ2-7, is EAGVAQSPRYKIIEKRQSVAFWCNPISGHATLYWYQQILGQGPKLLIQFQNNGVVDDSQLPKDRFSAERLKGVDSTLKIQPAKLEDSAVYLCASSWGQVSYEQYFGPGTRLTVT.

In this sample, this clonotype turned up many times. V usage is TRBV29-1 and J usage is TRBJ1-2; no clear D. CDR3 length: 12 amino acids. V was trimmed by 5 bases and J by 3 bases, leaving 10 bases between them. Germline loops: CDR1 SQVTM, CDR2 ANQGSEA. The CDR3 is CSVKTRDYGYTF. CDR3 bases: TGCAGCGTTAAAACTAGGGACTATGGCTACACCTTC.

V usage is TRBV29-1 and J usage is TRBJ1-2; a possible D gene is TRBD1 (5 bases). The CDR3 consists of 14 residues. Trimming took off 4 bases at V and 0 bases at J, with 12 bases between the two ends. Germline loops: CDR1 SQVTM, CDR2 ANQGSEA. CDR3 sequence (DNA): TGCAGCGTTGGGCAGGGTAGCTCTAACTATGGCTACACCTTC. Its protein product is CSVGQGSSNYGYTF.

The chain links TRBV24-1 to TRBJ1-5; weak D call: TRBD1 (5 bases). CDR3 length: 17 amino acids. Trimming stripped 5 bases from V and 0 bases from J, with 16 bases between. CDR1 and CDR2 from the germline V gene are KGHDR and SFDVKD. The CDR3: CATSVQVPKYSNQPQHF. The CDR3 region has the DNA TGTGCCACCAGTGTACAGGTTCCAAAGTATAGCAATCAGCCCCAGCATTTT.

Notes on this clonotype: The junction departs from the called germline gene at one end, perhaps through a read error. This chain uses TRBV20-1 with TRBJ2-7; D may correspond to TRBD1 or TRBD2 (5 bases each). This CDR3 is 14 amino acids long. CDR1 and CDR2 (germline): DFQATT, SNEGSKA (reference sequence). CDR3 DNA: TGCAGTGCTAGAGATGGTGGCAGGGAGTACGAGCGGTACTTC. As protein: CSARDGGREYERYF.

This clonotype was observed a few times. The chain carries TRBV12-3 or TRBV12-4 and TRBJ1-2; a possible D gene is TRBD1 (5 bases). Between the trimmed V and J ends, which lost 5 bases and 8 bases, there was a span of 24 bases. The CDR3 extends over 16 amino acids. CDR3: CASSGGRVRDPDGYTF. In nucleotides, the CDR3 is TGTGCCAGCAGTGGGGGGAGGGTCCGGGACCCCGACGGCTACACCTTC.

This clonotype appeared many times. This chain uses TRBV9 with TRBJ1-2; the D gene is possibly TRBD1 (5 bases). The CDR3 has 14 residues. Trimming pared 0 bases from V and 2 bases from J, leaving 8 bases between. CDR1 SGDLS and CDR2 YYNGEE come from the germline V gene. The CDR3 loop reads CASSVDGANYGYTF. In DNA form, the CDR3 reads TGTGCCAGCAGCGTAGATGGGGCAAACTATGGCTACACCTTC.

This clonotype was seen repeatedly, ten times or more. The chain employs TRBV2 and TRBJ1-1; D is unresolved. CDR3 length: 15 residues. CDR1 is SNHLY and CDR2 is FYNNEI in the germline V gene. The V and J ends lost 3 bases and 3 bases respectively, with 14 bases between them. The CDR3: CASSDSGWADTEAFF. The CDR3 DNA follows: TGTGCCAGCAGTGACTCGGGGTGGGCGGACACTGAAGCTTTCTTT.

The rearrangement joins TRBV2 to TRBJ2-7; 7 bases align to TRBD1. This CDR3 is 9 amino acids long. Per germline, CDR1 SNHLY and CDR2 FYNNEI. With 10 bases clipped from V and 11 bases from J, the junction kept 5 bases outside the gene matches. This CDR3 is CATGQAEYF. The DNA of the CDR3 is TGTGCCACCGGACAGGCGGAGTACTTC.

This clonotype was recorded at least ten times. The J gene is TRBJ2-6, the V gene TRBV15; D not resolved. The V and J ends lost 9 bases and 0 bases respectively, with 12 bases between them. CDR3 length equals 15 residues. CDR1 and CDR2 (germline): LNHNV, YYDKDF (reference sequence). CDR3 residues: CATAQSYSGANVLTF. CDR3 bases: TGTGCCACGGCACAATCCTACTCTGGGGCCAACGTCCTGACTTTC.

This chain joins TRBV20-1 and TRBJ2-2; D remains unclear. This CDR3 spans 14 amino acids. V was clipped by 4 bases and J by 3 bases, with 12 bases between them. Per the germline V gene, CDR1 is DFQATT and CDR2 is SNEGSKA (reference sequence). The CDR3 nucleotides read TGCAGTGCTAAGGCAGGAACGGACACCGGGGAGCTGTTTTTT. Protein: CSAKAGTDTGELFF.

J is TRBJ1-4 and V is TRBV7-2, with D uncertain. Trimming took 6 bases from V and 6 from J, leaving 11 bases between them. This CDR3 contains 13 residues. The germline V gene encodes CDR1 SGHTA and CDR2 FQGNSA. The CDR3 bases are TGTGCCAGCAGTTTCATCGGGTATGAAAAACTGTTTTTT. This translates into CASSFIGYEKLFF.

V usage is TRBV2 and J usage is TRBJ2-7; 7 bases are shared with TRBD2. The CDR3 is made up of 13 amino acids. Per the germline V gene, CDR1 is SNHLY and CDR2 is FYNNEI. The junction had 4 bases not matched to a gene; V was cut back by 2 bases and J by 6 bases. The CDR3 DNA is TGTGCCAGCAGTGAATGGGGGGGATTCGAGCAGTACTTC. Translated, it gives CASSEWGGFEQYF.

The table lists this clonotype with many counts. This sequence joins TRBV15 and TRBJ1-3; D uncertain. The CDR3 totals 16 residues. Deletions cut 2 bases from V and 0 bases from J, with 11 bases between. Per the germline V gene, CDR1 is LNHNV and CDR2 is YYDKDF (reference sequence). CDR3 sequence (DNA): TGTGCCACCAGCAGACTAAATGACGGCTCTGGAAACACCATATATTTT. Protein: CATSRLNDGSGNTIYF.

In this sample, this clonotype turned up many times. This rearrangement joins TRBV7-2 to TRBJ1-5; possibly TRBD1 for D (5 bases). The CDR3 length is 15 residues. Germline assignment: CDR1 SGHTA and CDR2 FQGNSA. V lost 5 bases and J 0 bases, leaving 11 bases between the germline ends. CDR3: CASSRDGFSNQPQHF. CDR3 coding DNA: TGTGCCAGCAGCCGGGACGGCTTTAGCAATCAGCCCCAGCATTTT.